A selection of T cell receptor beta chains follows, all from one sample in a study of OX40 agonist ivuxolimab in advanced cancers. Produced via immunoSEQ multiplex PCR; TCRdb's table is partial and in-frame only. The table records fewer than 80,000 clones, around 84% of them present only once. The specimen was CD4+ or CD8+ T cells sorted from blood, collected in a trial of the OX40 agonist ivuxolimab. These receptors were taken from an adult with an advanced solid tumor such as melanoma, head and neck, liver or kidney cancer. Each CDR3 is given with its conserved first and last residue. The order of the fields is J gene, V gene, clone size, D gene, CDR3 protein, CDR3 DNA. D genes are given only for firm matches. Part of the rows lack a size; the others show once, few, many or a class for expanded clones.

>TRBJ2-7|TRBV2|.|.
CASNLKQQRISYEQYF
TGTGCCAGCAATCTGAAACAACAGAGGATCTCCTACGAGCAGTACTTC
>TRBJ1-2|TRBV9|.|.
CASSAPTAGVSGYTF
TGTGCCAGCAGCGCTCCGACAGCGGGAGTCAGCGGCTACACCTTC
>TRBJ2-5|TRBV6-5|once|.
CASSPRRKQETQYF
TGTGCCAGCAGTCCTAGACGAAAGCAAGAGACCCAGTACTTC
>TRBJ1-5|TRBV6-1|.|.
CASSPGQNRPQHF
TGTGCCAGCAGCCCCGGGCAAAACCGGCCCCAGCATTTT
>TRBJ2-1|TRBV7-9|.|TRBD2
CDPLHKWEGGNEQFF
TGTGATCCCTTACATAAGTGGGAGGGAGGCAATGAGCAGTTCTTC
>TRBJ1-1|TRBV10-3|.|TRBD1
CAISSDRAEAFF
TGTGCCATCAGCAGCGACAGGGCTGAAGCTTTCTTT
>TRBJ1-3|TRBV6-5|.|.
CASSYPASDTIYF
TGTGCCAGCAGTTACCCTGCGTCGGACACCATATATTTT
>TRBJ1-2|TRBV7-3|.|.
CASSPDGFYGYTF
TGTGCCAGCAGTCCCGACGGGTTCTATGGCTACACCTTC
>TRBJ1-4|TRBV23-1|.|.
CASSQNLRPINEKLFF
TGCGCCAGCAGTCAAAACTTACGGCCGATTAATGAAAAACTGTTTTTT
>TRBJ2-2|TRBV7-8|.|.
CASSLLTGTAGELFF
TGTGCCAGCAGCCTACTGACCGGGACTGCCGGGGAGCTGTTTTTT
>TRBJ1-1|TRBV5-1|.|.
CASSLVGGSRGMNTEAFF
TGCGCCAGCAGCTTGGTGGGGGGATCCAGGGGCATGAACACTGAAGCTTTCTTT
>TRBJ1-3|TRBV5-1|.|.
CASSDSSISGNTIYF
TGCGCCAGCAGCGACAGCTCGATCTCTGGAAACACCATATATTTT
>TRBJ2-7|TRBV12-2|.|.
CASRLDREQYF
TGTGCAAGTCGCTTAGACCGAGAGCAGTACTTC
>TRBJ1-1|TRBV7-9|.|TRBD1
CASSPAGGAFF
TGTGCCAGCAGCCCTGCAGGGGGAGCTTTCTTT
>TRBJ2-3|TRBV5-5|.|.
CASSLEGTDTQYF
TGTGCCAGCAGCTTAGAGGGAACAGATACGCAGTATTTT
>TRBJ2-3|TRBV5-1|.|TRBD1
CASSLAQGATDTQYF
TGCGCCAGCAGCTTGGCCCAGGGGGCAACAGATACGCAGTATTTT
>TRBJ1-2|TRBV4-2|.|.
CASSQVGGPNYGYTF
TGTGCCAGCAGCCAAGTTGGGGGACCCAACTATGGCTACACCTTC
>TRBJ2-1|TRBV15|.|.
CATSRSPGLNSYNEQFF
TGTGCCACCAGCAGATCTCCCGGACTGAACTCCTACAATGAGCAGTTCTTC
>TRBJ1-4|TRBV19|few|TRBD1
CASSLRPQGRNEKLFF
TGTGCCAGTAGTCTCCGACCACAGGGGAGGAATGAAAAACTGTTTTTT
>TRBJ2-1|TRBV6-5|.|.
CASSYSVGRYNEQFF
TGTGCCAGCAGTTACTCGGTAGGCCGATACAATGAGCAGTTCTTC